Included here is one TCR beta chain sequence, with context. This specimen comes from a study of blood T cell repertoires in COVID-19. Libraries were prepared by immunoSEQ multiplex PCR; TCRdb keeps only in-frame clonotypes and omits some of them. The table has about 240,000 clones, roughly 91% seen once. CDR1 is SGHAT, CDR2 FQNNGV, per germline. The CDR3 loop spans 18 amino acids. Losses at the gene ends were 5 bases for V and 6 bases for J; bases not matched to a gene: 19. The clonotype comes from a woman aged 40 to 49 who had recovered from COVID-19. This sequence joins TRBV11-2 and TRBJ2-5; 9 bases line up with TRBD2. Sequencing was performed on peripheral blood. As DNA, the CDR3 is TGTGCCAGCAGCCCGGGGGGGGTTAGCGGGAGTTGGTTAAAGACCCAGTACTTC. As protein: CASSPGGVSGSWLKTQYF.